Shown below are 27 T cell receptor beta chains from a single sample sequenced in a study of tumor and adjacent non-tumor tissue in lung cancer. TCRbeta libraries were built with three rounds of nested PCR, modified from ARM-PCR. TCRdb re-called the multiplex PCR reads with MiXCR, one entry per CDR3 protein. The table has about 110,000 distinct CDR3 sequences, about 87% seen once; the top ten hold roughly 20%. RNA was extracted from bulk tissue without any cell sorting. Sequencing used lung tumor tissue. All receptors derive from a man in his 70s with non-small cell lung cancer.

V gene TRBV29-1 combines with J gene TRBJ2-5; maybe TRBD1 (5 bases). The CDR3 is 11 residues long. Germline CDR1 is SQVTM and CDR2 is ANQGSEA. Trimming left V 4 bases short and J 5 bases short, with 8 bases between. CDR3 bases: TGCAGCGTTGCCAGGGTTGAGACCCAGTACTTC. It specifies CSVARVETQYF.

A note on this clonotype: The junction departs from germline at one end; a sequencing error may be responsible. The chain couples TRBV20-1 to TRBJ2-5; possibly TRBD1 or TRBD2 for D (6 bases each). The CDR3 loop spans 15 amino acids. Per the germline V gene, CDR1 is DFQATT and CDR2 is SNEGSKA (reference sequence). This chain's CDR3 is CSAGQGLAGQETQYF. The CDR3 coding sequence is TGCAGTGCTGGCCAGGGACTGGCGGGACAAGAGACCCAATACTTC.

This chain connects TRBV6-2 or TRBV6-3 to TRBJ2-1, with D possibly matching TRBD2 (5 bases). The length of the CDR3 is 14 residues. Germline CDR1 is MNHEY and CDR2 is SVGEGT. The V end was cut by 3 bases, the J end by 13 bases, with 19 bases between. CDR3 amino acids: CASSYWRRVTSQFF. CDR3 DNA: TGTGCCAGCAGTTATTGGAGGCGAGTTACCTCTCAGTTCTTC.

This clonotype was counted once. The V and J genes are TRBV11-2 and TRBJ1-2; D ambiguous. Germline values: CDR1 SGHAT, CDR2 FQNNGV. This CDR3 comprises 14 residues. The CDR3 loop is CTGSLRVSNYGYTF. CDR3 bases: TGTACCGGCAGCTTAAGGGTTTCAAACTATGGCTACACCTTC.

This chain joins TRBV10-3 and TRBJ2-5, with D tentatively TRBD1 (5 bases). The CDR3 sequence is 16 residues long. Trimming cost V 6 bases and J 9 bases, with 26 bases left between them. Germline lookup yields CDR1 ENHRY and CDR2 SYGVKD. CDR3 region: CAIRIEQDPLSGSQYF. CDR3 DNA sequence: TGTGCCATCAGGATCGAGCAGGACCCTTTGTCAGGGTCCCAGTACTTC.

This clonotype has just one count. This chain links TRBV29-1 with TRBJ1-2; D remains ambiguous. Germline V lookup: CDR1 SQVTM, CDR2 ANQGSEA. There are 14 residues in the CDR3. With 8 bases removed from V and 4 bases from J, the gap between germline ends came to 20 bases. The CDR3 loop is CSTERGNASYGYTF. In DNA form, the CDR3 reads TGCAGCACCGAGAGAGGGAATGCTAGCTATGGCTACACCTTC. The full variable domain, completed using reference TRBV29-1 and TRBJ1-2, is SAVISQKPSRDICQRGTSLTIQCQVDSQVTMMFWYRQQPGQSLTLIATANQGSEATYESGFVIDKFPISRPNLTFSTLTVSNMSPEDSSIYLCSTERGNASYGYTFGSGTRLTVV.

With respect to this clonotype: Germline and junction disagree at one end, which may indicate a read error. V gene TRBV6-5 combines with J gene TRBJ1-1; no definite D call. Germline V gene data show CDR1 as MNHEY and CDR2 as SVGAGI. The CDR3 contains 14 residues. The CDR3 protein is CASSYSDARTEAFF. The CDR3 bases are TGTGCCAGTAGTTACAGCGACGCGAGGACTGAAGCTTTCTTT.

Details on this clonotype: One end of the junction varies from germline; a read error may be responsible. The chain employs TRBV12-3 or TRBV12-4 and TRBJ2-7; TRBD1 agrees at 9 bases. This CDR3 has 14 amino acids. The CDR3: CTSSLWDRDYEQYF. The CDR3 nucleotides read TGTACCAGCAGTTTATGGGACAGGGACTACGAGCAGTACTTC.

Regarding this clonotype: No conserved phenylalanine or tryptophan is present at the end of the CDR3, so a read error is the likely explanation. The DNA is omitted, as the CDR3 cannot be located on it reliably, and the CDR3 follows TCRdb's listing. This chain joins TRBV29-1 and TRBJ2-5; the D segment call TRBD1 is taken from the table without a DNA check. With termini counted, the CDR3 has 16 amino acids. Germline CDR1 and CDR2: SQVTM and ANQGSEA. The CDR3 loop reads CSAKPHLQTGQETRYL.

This clonotype was recorded only once. A read error may produce the germline difference seen at one junction end. The chain employs TRBV11-2 and TRBJ2-6; 11 nucleotides line up with TRBD1. The CDR3 is made up of 18 amino acids. CDR1 is SGHAT, CDR2 FQNNGV, per germline. The CDR3 nucleotides read TGTGCCAGCAACCCCGGGACAGGGGGTTCTCGTGGGGCCAACATCCTGACTTTC. Translated, it gives CASNPGTGGSRGANILTF.

The chain carries TRBV21-1 and TRBJ2-7; the table assigns TRBD1, which was not confirmed against the DNA. TRBV21-1 is a known pseudogene. The CDR3 runs to 14 residues. DNA for the CDR3: TGTGCCAGCAGCCCCCGACAGGGGGTCTACGAGCAGTACTTC. As protein: CASSPRQGVYEQYF.

Concerning this clonotype: A junction boundary mismatches the germline segment, possibly from a read error. V and J are TRBV29-1 and TRBJ2-3; 9 bases fit TRBD2. Germline lookup yields CDR1 SQVTM and CDR2 ANQGSEA. This CDR3 comprises 15 residues. As DNA, the CDR3 is TGTAGCGTCAATACCCTAGCGGGAAGCACAGGTACGCAGTATTTT. Translating gives CSVNTLAGSTGTQYF.

This clonotype has only one observation. A junction boundary mismatches the germline segment, possibly from a read error. This sequence joins TRBV12-3 or TRBV12-4 and TRBJ2-5, with 10 bases matching TRBD2. The CDR3 totals 20 residues. CDR3 in amino acids: CSSRKIDHPTSGLPQETQYF. In DNA form, the CDR3 reads TGTTCCAGCAGAAAAATCGACCACCCGACTAGCGGGCTCCCCCAGGAGACCCAGTACTTC.

This clonotype was detected only once. The chain links TRBV6-6 to TRBJ1-5, with a possible D match to TRBD1 (5 bases). The CDR3 length is 16 residues. The V end lost 5 bases, the J end lost 6 bases, and 20 bases lay between the germline ends. Germline values: CDR1 MNHNY, CDR2 SVGAGI (reference sequence). For the CDR3, the DNA is TGTGCCAGCAGTCCGGAGCCTTCAGGGTTGATTCAGCCCCAGCATTTT. It is translated as CASSPEPSGLIQPQHF.

Concerning this clonotype: Its ends do not fully match the called genes, so a read error is possible. This chain links TRBV7-8 with TRBJ2-7; 7 nucleotides match TRBD1. Per the germline V gene, CDR1 is SGHVS and CDR2 is FQNEAQ. This CDR3 spans 16 amino acids. The DNA of the CDR3 is TGTGCCAACAGCTCCCGCCGGCAGGGGGACTCCTACGAGCAGTACTTC. The encoded protein is CANSSRRQGDSYEQYF.

Concerning this clonotype itself: Germline and junction disagree at one end, which may indicate a read error. This sequence joins TRBV12-3 or TRBV12-4 and TRBJ2-1; the D gene is possibly TRBD1 (6 bases). There are 14 residues in the CDR3. This CDR3 reads CASSKMGAHNEQYF. Written as DNA, the CDR3 is TGTGCCAGCAGCAAAATGGGGGCCCACAATGAGCAGTACTTT.

Comments on this clonotype: A junction end diverges from the germline sequence, so it may reflect a read error. V and J are TRBV11-1 and TRBJ2-5; tentative D call: TRBD2 (6 bases). Looked up from germline, CDR1 is SGHAT and CDR2 is FQDESV (reference sequence). This CDR3 is 13 amino acids long. CDR3 bases: TGTGCCAGCACCTTAGCGTTGGGGGGATCCCAATACTTC. Amino acids: CASTLALGGSQYF.

A note on this clonotype: A junction boundary mismatches the germline segment, possibly from a read error. This rearrangement joins TRBV2 to TRBJ1-5; D uncertain. Germline assignment: CDR1 SNHLY and CDR2 FYNNEI. This CDR3 has 13 amino acids. The CDR3: CTSSEAWEQSQHF. In nucleotides, the CDR3 is TGTACCAGCAGTGAAGCATGGGAGCAGTCCCAGCATTTT.

As to this clonotype: Its ends do not fully match the called genes, so a read error is possible. The chain combines TRBV6-5 with TRBJ1-1; D is undetermined. Germline CDR1 is MNHEY and CDR2 is SVGAGI. There are 14 residues in the CDR3. The CDR3 DNA reads TGTACCAGCAGAGCTTTGGTGAAGAACACTGAAGCTTTCTTT. Its translation is CTSRALVKNTEAFF.

The V gene is TRBV4-2, the J gene TRBJ2-1; 10 nucleotides agree with TRBD2. This CDR3 has 16 residues. The germline V gene has CDR1 LGHNA and CDR2 YNFKEQ. CDR3 sequence: CISSQDGLAGGNEQFF. Here the CDR3 DNA reads TGTATCAGCAGCCAAGATGGATTAGCGGGAGGCAATGAGCAGTTCTTC.

The sample holds a few counts of this clonotype. The chain couples TRBV11-2 to TRBJ2-5, with a weak D call TRBD2 (5 bases). V lost 9 bases to trimming and J lost 7 bases, with 24 bases between them. CDR3 length: 15 amino acids. The germline CDR1 and CDR2 sequences are SGHAT and FQNNGV. The DNA of the CDR3 is TGTGCCAGTAGCATTAGCCCCGGGATCAGCGGGACCCAGTACTTC. Translation gives CASSISPGISGTQYF.

The chain couples TRBV6-5 to TRBJ1-1; TRBD1 agrees at 9 bases. The CDR3 length is 18 residues. Germline CDR1 and CDR2: MNHEY and SVGAGI. The CDR3 reads CVSNTTTGGRQGGTEAFF. In DNA form, the CDR3 reads TGTGTCAGTAATACAACAACAGGGGGCCGCCAAGGTGGCACTGAAGCTTTCTTT.

As regards this clonotype: This clone may be a read error of a much larger clone one base away. Here the CDR3 omits its conserved ending phenylalanine or tryptophan, so a read error is the likely source. The rearrangement uses TRBV29-1 and TRBJ2-7, with D uncertain. CDR3 length: 12 amino acids. Germline V gene lookup returns CDR1 SQVTM and CDR2 ANQGSEA. The germline V and J ends were trimmed by 1 base and 6 bases, with 10 bases remaining between them. CDR3: CSVEGRESEQYL. The CDR3 region has the DNA TGCAGCGTTGAAGGTCGAGAGAGCGAGCAGTACTTA.

About this clonotype itself: A read error may account for a junction end that differs from germline. The J gene is TRBJ1-1, the V gene TRBV11-2; 8 bases are shared with TRBD1. The CDR3 sequence is 15 residues long. Germline lookup yields CDR1 SGHAT and CDR2 FQNNGV. The CDR3 reads CTSSLPGTGNTEAFF. The CDR3 region has the DNA TGTACCAGTAGCTTGCCCGGGACAGGGAACACTGAAGCTTTCTTT. Full variable domain (outside the CDR3, taken from reference TRBV11-2 and TRBJ1-1): EAGVAQSPRYKIIEKRQSVAFWCNPISGHATLYWYQQILGQGPKLLIQFQNNGVVDDSQLPKDRFSAERLKGVDSTLKIQPAKLEDSAVYLCTSSLPGTGNTEAFFGQGTRLTVV.

Remarks on this clonotype: At one end the junction does not follow the germline gene, possibly because of a read error. J is TRBJ1-1 and V is TRBV7-9; D ambiguous. Germline assignment: CDR1 SEHNR and CDR2 FQNEAQ (reference sequence). This CDR3 contains 14 residues. In DNA form, the CDR3 reads TGTGTCAGCCGCCAAAAGGGAAGTAGCACTGAAGCTTTCTTT. Its translation is CVSRQKGSSTEAFF. Supplemented by reference TRBV7-9 and TRBJ1-1, the full variable domain reads DTGVSQNPRHKITKRGQNVTFRCDPISEHNRLYWYRQTLGQGPEFLTYFQNEAQLEKSRLLSDRFSAERPKGSFSTLEIQRTEQGDSAMYLCVSRQKGSSTEAFFGQGTRLTVV.

V and J are TRBV12-3 or TRBV12-4 and TRBJ2-5; 9 nucleotides match TRBD2. CDR3 length equals 15 residues. V gave up 6 bases and J gave up 8 bases; unmatched junction bases: 13. CDR3 sequence: CASSGLARVVETQYF. DNA of the CDR3: TGTGCCAGCAGCGGACTAGCGAGAGTGGTGGAAACCCAGTACTTC.

About this clonotype: The conserved closing phenylalanine or tryptophan is absent in this CDR3, likely reflecting a read error. This chain uses TRBV28 with TRBJ1-6; D gene ambiguous. In germline, CDR1 is MDHEN, CDR2 SYDVKM. Trimming pared 1 base from V and 7 bases from J, leaving 11 bases between. The length of the CDR3 is 15 residues. For the CDR3, the DNA is TGTGCCAGCAGTTTATATCGGGGTCCGAATTCACCCCTCCACCTT. It is translated as CASSLYRGPNSPLHL.